This T cell receptor beta chain was sequenced for a study of CXCR3-negative and CXCR3-positive naive CD8 T cells. General study findings and limits: In both naive subsets diversity was comparably high, whereas memory CD8+ cells showed much lower diversity. Between one naive subset and the other, surface CD5 was comparable, and TCR strength was inferred from TRB CDR3 properties.

A note on this clonotype: The antigen remains undetermined.

The libraries of TRB cDNA were constructed through 5' RACE using UMI labels. TCRdb reprocessed the 5' RACE reads, keeping one entry per CDR3 protein, no DNA. The sample totals over 35,000 distinct CDR3 sequences. Sequencing was carried out using memory CD8+ T cells from blood. This receptor was identified in a human donor in good health. Some clones in this sample may be carry-over from other donors' samples.

This chain's CDR3 is CASSPTGGGHEQFF. The chain is built from TRBV14 and TRBJ2-1; as DNA is missing, the TRBD1 call by TCRdb cannot be tested. CDR3 size: 14 residues. CDR1 and CDR2 (germline): SGHDN, FVKESK.